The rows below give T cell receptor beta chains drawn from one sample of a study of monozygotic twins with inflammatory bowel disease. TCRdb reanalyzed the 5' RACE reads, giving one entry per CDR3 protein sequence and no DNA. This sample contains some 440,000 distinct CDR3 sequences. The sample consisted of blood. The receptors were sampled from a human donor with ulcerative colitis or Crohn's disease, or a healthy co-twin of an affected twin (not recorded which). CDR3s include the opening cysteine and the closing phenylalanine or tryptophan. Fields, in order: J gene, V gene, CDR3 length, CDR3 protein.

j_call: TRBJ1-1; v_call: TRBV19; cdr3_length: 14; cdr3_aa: CASSITTENTEAFF
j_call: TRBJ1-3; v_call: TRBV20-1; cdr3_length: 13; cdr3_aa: CSARWDNGGTIYF
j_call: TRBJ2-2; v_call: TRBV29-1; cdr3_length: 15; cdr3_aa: CSVTQGPQNTGELFF
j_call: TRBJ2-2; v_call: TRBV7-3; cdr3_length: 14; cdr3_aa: CASSQTGYTGELFF
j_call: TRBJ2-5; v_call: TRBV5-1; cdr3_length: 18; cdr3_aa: CASSLAVSGRAEQETQYF
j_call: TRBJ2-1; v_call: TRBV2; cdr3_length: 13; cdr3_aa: CASSVVVEGEQFF
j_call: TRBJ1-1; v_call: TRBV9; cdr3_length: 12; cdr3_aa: CASNREGTEAFF
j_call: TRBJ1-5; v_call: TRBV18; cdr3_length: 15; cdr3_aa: CASSPPGAGTQPQHF
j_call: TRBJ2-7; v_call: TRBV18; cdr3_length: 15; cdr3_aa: CASSPLGDGNYEQYF
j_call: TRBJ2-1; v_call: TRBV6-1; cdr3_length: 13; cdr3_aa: CASKGLAANEQFF
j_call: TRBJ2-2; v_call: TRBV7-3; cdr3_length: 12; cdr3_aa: CASRGEVGELFF
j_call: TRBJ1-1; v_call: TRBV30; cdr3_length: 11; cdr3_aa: CAEVENTEAFF